This TCR beta chain was observed in a study of control samples from healthy donors and cancer patients. Clones were read by immunoSEQ multiplex PCR, and TCRdb kept only the in-frame ones, dropping some. The sample lists 170,000 or so clones, around 93% occurring once. Trimming removed 7 bases from V and 6 bases from J; junction bases left unmatched: 14. Per germline, CDR1 KGHDR and CDR2 SFDVKD. This CDR3 contains 16 residues. This chain joins TRBV24-1 and TRBJ2-1, with 7 bases aligning to TRBD2. Source material: blood. The sequence came from a young man in good health. As DNA, the CDR3 is TGTGCCACCAGGAAAACTGGGGGAGGGATCGGCAATGAGCAGTTCTTC. It is translated as CATRKTGGGIGNEQFF.